Below, one TCR beta chain is given with its context. The antigen is undetermined. These data originate in a study of post-analysis software for immune sequencing data. General study results and limits: Clustering by F measure revealed strong co-clustering among samples prepared together in one batch. There was significantly lower normalized Chao1 diversity in multiple sclerosis patients than in controls.

Built from TCR beta cDNA, the libraries had unique molecular identifiers in them. Each CDR3 protein is one row after TCRdb ran MiXCR on the PCR reads. Among hundreds of thousands of distinct CDR3 sequences listed, approximately 30% were seen once. This TCR came from a girl aged 5-17 years with multiple sclerosis. What was sequenced was blood.

The chain's CDR3 is CANRPGEGYGYTF. Here the CDR3 DNA reads TGTGCCAACAGACCAGGGGAGGGCTATGGCTACACCTTC. The chain employs TRBV28 and TRBJ1-2; D possibly corresponds to TRBD1 (6 bases). V gave up 10 bases and J gave up 4 bases, with 16 bases separating them. The germline V gene encodes CDR1 MDHEN and CDR2 SYDVKM. The CDR3 is 13 amino acids.